This TCR beta chain derives from a study of CD8 T cells in ankylosing spondylitis. Overall study findings and caveats: Disease-linked clones reportedly concentrated significantly in matched ankylosing spondylitis synovial fluid.

Quantitative barcoded 5'-RACE was used to prepare TCR beta libraries. Via MiXCR, TCRdb re-called the 5' RACE reads, giving one row per CDR3 protein. The profile shows roughly 250,000 distinct CDR3 sequences, about 10% of them singletons. This clonotype occurred many times. Its antigen remains unidentified. The V gene lost 6 bases and the J gene lost 1 base, with 10 bases spanning the gap. The CDR3 contains 14 residues. Per the germline V gene, CDR1 is WSHSY and CDR2 is SAAADI. The sequence derives from a male donor with ankylosing spondylitis or in good health (not recorded which). The sequenced sample consisted of blood, either unsorted or a sorted T cell fraction (not recorded which). This chain connects TRBV10-2 to TRBJ2-1, with unresolved D. The CDR3 coding sequence is TGCGCCAGCAGACCTCCCGGGTCCTACAATGAGCAGTTCTTC. Translated, it gives CASRPPGSYNEQFF.